Listed here are 10 T cell receptor beta chains from one sample, sequenced in a study of T cells expressing NK-cell markers. No DNA is given; TCRdb re-called the 5' RACE reads and lists each CDR3 protein once. This sample contains 450,000 to 600,000 distinct CDR3 sequences. Sequenced input: blood T cells: a sorted CD56 or NKG2C T cell subset, CD4+ or CD8+ T cells, or bulk PBMC T cells (not recorded which). These receptors originate from a man in his late teens or twenties in good health.

The genes are TRBV9 and TRBJ2-1; TCRdb's D call of TRBD2 is untestable without DNA. CDR1 and CDR2 from the germline V gene are SGDLS and YYNGEE. This CDR3 is built from 15 residues. Here the CDR3 reads CASSETGLPYNEQFF.

J is TRBJ1-5 and V is TRBV4-1; the TCRdb D gene call, TRBD1, has no DNA to confirm it. The germline gives CDR1 MGHRA, CDR2 YSYEKL. This CDR3 has 15 amino acids. CDR3 region: CASSQLGQGGQPQHF.

The V call is TRBV12-3 or TRBV12-4, the J call TRBJ2-1; absent DNA, TCRdb's TRBD2 call cannot be checked. This CDR3 comprises 14 residues. The chain's CDR3 is CASVRGGPVNEQFF.

V usage is TRBV14 and J usage is TRBJ2-3. The CDR3 contains 14 residues. CDR1 is SGHDN, CDR2 FVKESK, per germline. CDR3 region: CASSSVDLTDTQYF.

V is TRBV6-1 and J is TRBJ2-1; TCRdb proposes TRBD1, but this gene call is untestable without DNA. This CDR3 contains 16 residues. Per the germline V gene, CDR1 is MNHNS and CDR2 is SASEGT. CDR3 amino acids: CASSPGPPSSYNEQFF.

The V call is TRBV3-1, the J call TRBJ2-2; the TCRdb D gene call, TRBD1, has no DNA to confirm it. The germline gives CDR1 LGHDT, CDR2 YNNKEL (reference sequence). The CDR3 sequence is 16 residues long. This CDR3 is CASSLGQDKYTGELFF.

The chain links TRBV12-3 or TRBV12-4 to TRBJ2-1; TCRdb reports TRBD1, a call that lacks DNA to check it against. The CDR3 is made up of 11 amino acids. CDR3 residues: CASSSGSKQFF.

The V gene is TRBV6-2 or TRBV6-3, the J gene TRBJ1-2; absent DNA, TCRdb's TRBD1 call cannot be checked. Germline-derived CDR1 and CDR2 are MNHEY and SVGEGT. There are 17 residues in the CDR3. CDR3 sequence: CASSSQGVGQVLLGYTF.

The chain uses TRBV12-3 or TRBV12-4 and TRBJ1-5; TCRdb's D gene call, TRBD1, goes unchecked for lack of DNA. The CDR3 sequence is 15 residues long. CDR3 residues: CASSRTFKGNQPQHF.

This chain joins TRBV11-2 and TRBJ1-4; TCRdb's D call, TRBD1, is unchecked because there is no DNA. CDR1 SGHAT and CDR2 FQNNGV come from the germline V gene. There are 16 residues in the CDR3. CDR3 sequence: CASSQAPGQLNEKLFF.